Described below is a single T cell receptor (beta chain) sequence and its context. The antigen is unknown. TCRdb's copy holds only in-frame clones and misses some; the assay was immunoSEQ multiplex PCR. The table lists roughly 56,000 clones, roughly 89% of them singletons. Germline trimming cut 5 bases from V and 2 bases from J; bases unmatched to any gene: 5. Germline V gives CDR1 SQVTM, CDR2 ANQGSEA. This CDR3 has 14 residues. This specimen comes from a study of graft-versus-host responses after intestinal transplantation. At the level of the study: Recipients had transplants, and these were multivisceral, liver-intestinal, or isolated intestinal.

Study outcomes and limitations: Allograft clonal ratios (graft-versus-host to host-versus-graft) were high in patients who had graft-donor T cell macrochimerism.

This specimen was PBMCs, taken about 120 days after intestinal transplantation. This TCR was recovered from a human patient who received an intestinal transplant, so some T cells may come from the graft donor. The gene calls are TRBV29-1 and TRBJ2-7; 11 bases are a match to TRBD1. The CDR3 DNA follows: TGCAGCGTTCCCGGGGGACAGGGGGCCTACGAGCAGTACTTC. Its translation: CSVPGGQGAYEQYF.